The T cell receptor (beta chain) under discussion was sequenced for a study of blood T cell repertoires in COVID-19. Only in-frame clones appear in the TCRdb table, and some are missing; sequencing was by immunoSEQ multiplex PCR. The sample lists approximately 280,000 clones; around 90% were seen once. The CDR3 has 14 amino acids. Per germline, CDR1 MNHEY and CDR2 SVGAGI. With 11 bases clipped from V and 2 bases from J, the junction kept 11 bases outside the gene matches. The sequencing sample was made of peripheral blood. The clonotype comes from a young man with active or convalescent COVID-19. The chain employs TRBV6-5 and TRBJ2-5; 7 bases agree with TRBD1. The CDR3 coding sequence is TGTGCCGGATCATATCGGACAGGACAAGAGACCCAGTACTTC. Encoded protein: CAGSYRTGQETQYF.